Below are 2 T cell receptor beta chains sequenced from a single sample in a study of shared clonotypes between healthy human individuals. Profiled with immunoSEQ multiplex PCR; TCRdb holds only in-frame clones, not every one. The table lists some 1.4 million clones, roughly 96% of them singletons. Input material: naive CD4+ T cells sorted from blood. Specified subset: CD45RA+ positively selected. Receptors originate from a man aged 30 to 39 in good health.

The V and J genes are TRBV6-5 and TRBJ2-7; D not resolved. V was clipped by 4 bases and J by 2 bases, with 9 bases between them. There are 13 residues in the CDR3. CDR1 and CDR2 from the germline V gene are MNHEY and SVGAGI. The DNA of the CDR3 is TGTGCCAGCAGTTCCCCACCCACCTACGAGCAGTACTTC. Its protein product is CASSSPPTYEQYF.

The CDR3 spells CASSYSARIGEKLFF. CDR3 in DNA: TGTGCCAGCAGTTACTCGGCCAGAATCGGCGAAAAACTGTTTTTT. The chain combines TRBV6-5 with TRBJ1-4; no reliable D call. V was trimmed by 0 bases and J by 8 bases, leaving 13 bases between them. The CDR3 spans 15 residues. Looked up from germline, CDR1 is MNHEY and CDR2 is SVGAGI.